This T cell receptor (beta chain) was retrieved from a study of blood T cell repertoires in COVID-19. The wider study: Acute-phase and convalescent COVID-19 samples originated in the United States, Italy and Spain. PBMCs, B-cell-depleted T cells, or T cells were the source of the cDNA or gDNA that made up the material.

Libraries were prepared by immunoSEQ multiplex PCR; TCRdb keeps only in-frame clonotypes and omits some of them. The data show some 48,000 clones, with around 84% seen just once and less than 10% held by the top ten. CDR1 and CDR2 from the germline V gene are MDHEN and SYDVKM. V was cut by 4 bases and J by 1 base, with 7 bases left in between. The CDR3 extends over 13 amino acids. Sequencing input: peripheral blood. The clonotype was recovered from a human donor in a cohort sampled during active COVID-19. The chain joins TRBV28 to TRBJ1-2; D unclear. The CDR3 DNA sequence: TGTGCCAGCAGTTACATTAATAACTATGGCTACACCTTC. This translates into CASSYINNYGYTF.